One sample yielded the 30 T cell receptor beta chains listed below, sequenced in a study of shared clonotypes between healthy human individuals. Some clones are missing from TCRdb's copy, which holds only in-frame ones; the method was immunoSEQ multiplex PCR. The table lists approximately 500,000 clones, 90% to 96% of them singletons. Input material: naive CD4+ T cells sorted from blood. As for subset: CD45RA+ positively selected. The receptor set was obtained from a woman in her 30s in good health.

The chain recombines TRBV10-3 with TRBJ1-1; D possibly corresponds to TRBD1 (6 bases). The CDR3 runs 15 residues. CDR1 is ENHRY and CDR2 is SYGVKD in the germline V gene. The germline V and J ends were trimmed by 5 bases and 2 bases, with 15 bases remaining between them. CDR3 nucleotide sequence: TGTGCCATCAGTCGAACGGGACAAGCTAACACTGAAGCTTTCTTT. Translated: CAISRTGQANTEAFF.

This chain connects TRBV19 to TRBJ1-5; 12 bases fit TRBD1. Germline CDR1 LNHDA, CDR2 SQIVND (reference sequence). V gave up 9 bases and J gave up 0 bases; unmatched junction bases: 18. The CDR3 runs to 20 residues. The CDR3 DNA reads TGTGCCAGCAAGTCCCCCCTCCGGGACAGGGGGCGCGGTAGCAATCAGCCCCAGCATTTT. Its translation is CASKSPLRDRGRGSNQPQHF.

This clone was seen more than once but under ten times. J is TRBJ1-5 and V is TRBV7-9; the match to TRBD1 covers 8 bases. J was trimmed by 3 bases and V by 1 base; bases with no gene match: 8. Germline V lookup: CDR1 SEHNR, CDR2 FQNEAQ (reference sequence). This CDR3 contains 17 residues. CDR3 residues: CASSLVQTTGDNQPQHF. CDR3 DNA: TGTGCCAGCAGCTTAGTACAGACGACAGGGGACAATCAGCCCCAGCATTTT.

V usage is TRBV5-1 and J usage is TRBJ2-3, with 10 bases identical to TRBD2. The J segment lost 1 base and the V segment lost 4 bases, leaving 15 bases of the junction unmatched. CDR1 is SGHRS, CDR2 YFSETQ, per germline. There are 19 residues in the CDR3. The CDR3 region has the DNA TGCGCCAGCAGCCCGTCGGGTAGCGGGAGGCTGGAGGGCACAGATACGCAGTATTTT. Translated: CASSPSGSGRLEGTDTQYF.

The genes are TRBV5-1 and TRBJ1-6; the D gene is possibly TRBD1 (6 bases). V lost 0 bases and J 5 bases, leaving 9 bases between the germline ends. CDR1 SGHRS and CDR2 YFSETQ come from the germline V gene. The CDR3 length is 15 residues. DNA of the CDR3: TGCGCCAGCAGCTTGGCGACAGGAAATAATTCACCCCTCCACTTT. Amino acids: CASSLATGNNSPLHF.

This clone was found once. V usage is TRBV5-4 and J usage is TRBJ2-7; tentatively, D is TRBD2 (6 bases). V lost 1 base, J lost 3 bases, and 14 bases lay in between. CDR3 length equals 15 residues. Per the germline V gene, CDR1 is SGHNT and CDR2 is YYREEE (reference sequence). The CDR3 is CASSLSRREGYEQYF. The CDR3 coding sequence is TGTGCCAGCAGCTTGTCCAGGCGGGAAGGCTACGAGCAGTACTTC.

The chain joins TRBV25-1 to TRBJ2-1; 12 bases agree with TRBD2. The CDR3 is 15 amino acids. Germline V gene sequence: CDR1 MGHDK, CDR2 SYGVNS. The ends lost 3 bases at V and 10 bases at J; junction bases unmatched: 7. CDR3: CASSELAGGPGEQFF. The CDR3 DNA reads TGTGCCAGCAGTGAGCTAGCGGGAGGGCCTGGCGAGCAGTTCTTC.

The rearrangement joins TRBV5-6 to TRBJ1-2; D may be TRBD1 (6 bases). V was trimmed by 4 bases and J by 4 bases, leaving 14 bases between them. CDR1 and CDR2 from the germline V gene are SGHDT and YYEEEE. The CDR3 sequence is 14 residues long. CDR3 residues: CASSTPAGAYGYTF. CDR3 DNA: TGTGCCAGCAGCACACCGGCAGGGGCCTATGGCTACACCTTC.

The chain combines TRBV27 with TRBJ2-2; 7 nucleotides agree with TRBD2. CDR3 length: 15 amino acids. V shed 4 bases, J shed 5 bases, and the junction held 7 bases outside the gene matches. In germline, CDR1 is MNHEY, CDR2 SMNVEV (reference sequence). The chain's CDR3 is CASSWAGETTGELFF. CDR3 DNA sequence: TGTGCCAGCAGTTGGGCGGGGGAAACAACCGGGGAGCTGTTTTTT.

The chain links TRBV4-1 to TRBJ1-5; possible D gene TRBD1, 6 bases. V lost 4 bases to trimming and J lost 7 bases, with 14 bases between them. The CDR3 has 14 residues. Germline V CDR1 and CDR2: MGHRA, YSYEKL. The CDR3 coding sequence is TGCGCCAGCAGCCTCGAGGGACAAATCCAGCCCCAGCATTTT. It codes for CASSLEGQIQPQHF.

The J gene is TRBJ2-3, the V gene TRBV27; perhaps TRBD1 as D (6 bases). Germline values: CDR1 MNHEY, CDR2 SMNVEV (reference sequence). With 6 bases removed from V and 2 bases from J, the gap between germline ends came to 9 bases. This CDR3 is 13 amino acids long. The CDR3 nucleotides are TGTGCCAGCAGCAGACAGGACACAGATACGCAGTATTTT. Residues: CASSRQDTDTQYF.

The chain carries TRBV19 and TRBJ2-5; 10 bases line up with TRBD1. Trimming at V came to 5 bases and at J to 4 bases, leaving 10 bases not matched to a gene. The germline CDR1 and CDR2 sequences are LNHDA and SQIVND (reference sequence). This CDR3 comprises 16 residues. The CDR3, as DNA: TGTGCCAGTAGTGCCAGGGGACAGGGGTGGTCAGAGACCCAGTACTTC. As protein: CASSARGQGWSETQYF.

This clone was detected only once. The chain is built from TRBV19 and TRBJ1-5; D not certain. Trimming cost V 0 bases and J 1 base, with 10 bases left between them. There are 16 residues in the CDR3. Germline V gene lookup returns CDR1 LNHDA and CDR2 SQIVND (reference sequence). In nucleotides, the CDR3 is TGTGCCAGTAGTATAGAATCTATGGGAAGCAATCAGCCCCAGCATTTT. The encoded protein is CASSIESMGSNQPQHF.

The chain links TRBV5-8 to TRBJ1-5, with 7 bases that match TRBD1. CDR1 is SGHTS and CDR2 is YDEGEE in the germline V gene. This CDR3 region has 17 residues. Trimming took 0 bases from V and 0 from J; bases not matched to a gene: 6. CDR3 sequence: CASSLAGQSYSNQPQHF. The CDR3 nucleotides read TGTGCCAGCAGCTTGGCGGGACAGTCTTATAGCAATCAGCCCCAGCATTTT.

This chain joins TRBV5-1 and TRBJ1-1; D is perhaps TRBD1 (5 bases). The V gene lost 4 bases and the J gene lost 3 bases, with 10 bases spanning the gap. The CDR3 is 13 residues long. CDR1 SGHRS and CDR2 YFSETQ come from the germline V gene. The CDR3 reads CASSEDSYTEAFF. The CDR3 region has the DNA TGCGCCAGCAGCGAAGACAGTTACACTGAAGCTTTCTTT.

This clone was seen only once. CDR3: CASLPLAGTVSKTQYF. The CDR3 coding sequence is TGTGCCAGTCTACCTTTGGCGGGGACCGTCAGTAAGACCCAGTACTTC. The chain uses TRBV2 and TRBJ2-5; TRBD2 might be the D (6 bases). The CDR3 is made up of 16 amino acids. V was shortened by 9 bases and J by 6 bases, with 26 bases between the two germline ends. Germline CDR1 is SNHLY and CDR2 is FYNNEI. Using reference TRBV2 and TRBJ2-5 for the parts outside the CDR3, the full variable domain is EPEVTQTPSHQVTQMGQEVILRCVPISNHLYFYWYRQILGQKVEFLVSFYNNEISEKSEIFDDQFSVERPDGSNFTLKIRSTKLEDSAMYFCASLPLAGTVSKTQYFGPGTRLLVL.

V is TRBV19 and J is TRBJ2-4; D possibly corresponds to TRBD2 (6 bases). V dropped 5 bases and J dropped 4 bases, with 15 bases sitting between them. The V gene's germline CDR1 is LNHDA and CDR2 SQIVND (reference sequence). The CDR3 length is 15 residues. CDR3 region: CASSERGTQKNIQYF. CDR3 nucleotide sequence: TGTGCCAGTAGTGAACGCGGGACCCAGAAAAACATTCAGTACTTC.

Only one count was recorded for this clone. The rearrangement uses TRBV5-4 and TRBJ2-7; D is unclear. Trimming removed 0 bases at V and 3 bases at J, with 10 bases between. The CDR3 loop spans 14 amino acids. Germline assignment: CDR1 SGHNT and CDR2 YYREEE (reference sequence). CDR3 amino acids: CASSLAGGSYEQYF. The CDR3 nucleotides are TGTGCCAGCAGCTTGGCGGGCGGCAGCTACGAGCAGTACTTC. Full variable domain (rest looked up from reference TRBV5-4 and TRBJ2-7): ETGVTQSPTHLIKTRGQQVTLRCSSQSGHNTVSWYQQALGQGPQFIFQYYREEENGRGNFPPRFSGLQFPNYSSELNVNALELDDSALYLCASSLAGGSYEQYFGPGTRLTVT.

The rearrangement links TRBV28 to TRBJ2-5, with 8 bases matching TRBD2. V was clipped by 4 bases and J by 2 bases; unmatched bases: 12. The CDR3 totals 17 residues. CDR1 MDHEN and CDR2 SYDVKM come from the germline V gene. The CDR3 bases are TGTGCCAGCAGTTCCCCCCCCGGACAGCGGGGGCAAGAGACCCAGTACTTC. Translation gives CASSSPPGQRGQETQYF.

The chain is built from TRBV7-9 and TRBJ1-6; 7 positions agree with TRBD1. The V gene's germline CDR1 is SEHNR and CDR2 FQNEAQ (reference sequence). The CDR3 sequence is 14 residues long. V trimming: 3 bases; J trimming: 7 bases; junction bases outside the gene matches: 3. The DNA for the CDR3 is TGTGCCAGCAGCTTGCAACAGGGGAATTCACCCCTCCACTTT. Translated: CASSLQQGNSPLHF.

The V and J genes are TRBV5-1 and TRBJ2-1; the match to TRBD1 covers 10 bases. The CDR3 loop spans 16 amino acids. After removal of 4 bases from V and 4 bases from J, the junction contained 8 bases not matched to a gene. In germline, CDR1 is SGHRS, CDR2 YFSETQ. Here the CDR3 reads CASSSEGQGFYNEQFF. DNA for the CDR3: TGCGCCAGCAGCAGTGAGGGACAGGGGTTTTACAATGAGCAGTTCTTC.

This chain's CDR3 is CAIRQGDPYEQYF. The DNA for the CDR3 is TGTGCCATCCGCCAGGGTGATCCCTACGAGCAGTACTTC. The chain couples TRBV10-3 to TRBJ2-7; perhaps TRBD1 as D (5 bases). Per the germline V gene, CDR1 is ENHRY and CDR2 is SYGVKD. V was clipped by 8 bases and J by 2 bases, with 13 bases between them. CDR3 length: 13 amino acids.

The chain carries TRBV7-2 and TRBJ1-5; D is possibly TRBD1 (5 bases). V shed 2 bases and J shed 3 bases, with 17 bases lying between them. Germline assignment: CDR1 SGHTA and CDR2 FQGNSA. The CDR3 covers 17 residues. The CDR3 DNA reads TGTGCCAGCAGCTTATACGGTGGGGGGTGGATCAATCAGCCCCAGCATTTT. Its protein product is CASSLYGGGWINQPQHF.

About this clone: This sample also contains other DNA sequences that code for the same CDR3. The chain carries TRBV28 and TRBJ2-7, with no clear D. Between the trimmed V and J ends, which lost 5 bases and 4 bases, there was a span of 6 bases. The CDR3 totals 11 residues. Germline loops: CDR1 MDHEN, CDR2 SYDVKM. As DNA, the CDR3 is TGTGCCAGCAGTGCAAGATACGAGCAGTACTTC. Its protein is CASSARYEQYF.

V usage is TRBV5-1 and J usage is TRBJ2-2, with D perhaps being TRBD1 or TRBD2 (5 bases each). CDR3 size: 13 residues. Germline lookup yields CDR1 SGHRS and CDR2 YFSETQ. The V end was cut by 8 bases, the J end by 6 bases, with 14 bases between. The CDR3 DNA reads TGCGCCAGTCGACTGGGGGATTCCGGGGAGCTGTTTTTT. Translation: CASRLGDSGELFF. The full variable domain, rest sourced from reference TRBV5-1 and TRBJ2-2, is KAGVTQTPRYLIKTRGQQVTLSCSPISGHRSVSWYQQTPGQGLQFLFEYFSETQRNKGNFPGRFSGRQFSNSRSEMNVSTLELGDSALYLCASRLGDSGELFFGEGSRLTVL.

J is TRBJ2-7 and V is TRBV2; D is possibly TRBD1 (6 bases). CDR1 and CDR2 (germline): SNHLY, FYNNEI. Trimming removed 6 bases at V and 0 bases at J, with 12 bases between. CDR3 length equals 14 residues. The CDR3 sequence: CASRRTALSYEQYF. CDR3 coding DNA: TGTGCCAGCAGACGGACAGCACTCTCCTACGAGCAGTACTTC.

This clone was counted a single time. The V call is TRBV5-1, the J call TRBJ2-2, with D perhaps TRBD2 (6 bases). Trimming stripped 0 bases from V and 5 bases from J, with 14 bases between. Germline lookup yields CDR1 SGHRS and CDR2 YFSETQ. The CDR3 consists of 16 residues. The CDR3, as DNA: TGCGCCAGCAGCTTGGAAGGGACTCAAGGGACCGGGGAGCTGTTTTTT. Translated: CASSLEGTQGTGELFF.

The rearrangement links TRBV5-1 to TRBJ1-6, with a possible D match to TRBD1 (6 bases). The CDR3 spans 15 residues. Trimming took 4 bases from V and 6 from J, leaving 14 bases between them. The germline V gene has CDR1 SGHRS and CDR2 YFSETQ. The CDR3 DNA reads TGCGCCAGCAGCCTCAACACAGGGTTTAATTCACCCCTCCACTTT. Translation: CASSLNTGFNSPLHF.

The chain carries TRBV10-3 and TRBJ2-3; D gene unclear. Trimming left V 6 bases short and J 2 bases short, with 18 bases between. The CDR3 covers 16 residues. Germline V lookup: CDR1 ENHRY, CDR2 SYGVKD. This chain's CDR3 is CAIRGAETKNTDTQYF. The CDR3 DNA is TGTGCCATCAGGGGCGCGGAGACAAAAAACACAGATACGCAGTATTTT.

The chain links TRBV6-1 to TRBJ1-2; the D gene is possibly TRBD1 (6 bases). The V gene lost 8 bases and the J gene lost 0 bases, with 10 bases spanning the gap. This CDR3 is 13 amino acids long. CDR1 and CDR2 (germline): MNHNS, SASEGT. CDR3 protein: CASRDTTNYGYTF. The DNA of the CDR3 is TGTGCCAGCCGGGACACGACTAACTATGGCTACACCTTC.